The 27 T cell receptor beta chains below all came from one sample that was sequenced in a study of blood T cell repertoires in COVID-19. Measured with immunoSEQ multiplex PCR; TCRdb has only the in-frame clones, and not every one. Of around 190,000 clones in the sample, around nine tenths were seen once. The sequencing sample was made of peripheral blood. These receptors all come from a man aged 50 or older with COVID-19, enrolled during active disease.

This clone has just one count. V is TRBV7-9 and J is TRBJ2-5; 9 bases fit TRBD2. The germline CDR1 and CDR2 sequences are SEHNR and FQNEAQ (reference sequence). The ends lost 5 bases at V and 4 bases at J; junction bases unmatched: 17. This CDR3 region has 18 residues. The CDR3 DNA is TGTGCCAGCAGCACCATTGCCGGTGGCGGGGGGGCCGGAGAGACCCAGTACTTC. Its protein product is CASSTIAGGGGAGETQYF.

The chain links TRBV5-8 to TRBJ1-2; 8 nucleotides line up with TRBD1. Germline V CDR1 and CDR2: SGHTS, YDEGEE. V lost 2 bases and J lost 7; bases outside the gene matches: 7. This CDR3 has 14 amino acids. This CDR3 is CASSFIAGGSGYTF. Written as DNA, the CDR3 is TGTGCCAGCAGCTTTATAGCAGGGGGCTCTGGCTACACCTTC. The full variable domain, in which reference TRBV5-8 and TRBJ1-2 provide the parts outside the CDR3, is EAGVTQSPTHLIKTRGQQATLRCSPISGHTSVYWYQQALGLGLQFLLWYDEGEERNRGNFPPRFSGRQFPNYSSELNVNALELEDSALYLCASSFIAGGSGYTFGSGTRLTVV.

The chain has TRBV27 and TRBJ1-4; the D gene is possibly TRBD1 (5 bases). Trimming pared 2 bases from V and 5 bases from J, leaving 15 bases between. Germline loops: CDR1 MNHEY, CDR2 SMNVEV (reference sequence). The CDR3 is 16 amino acids. This CDR3 reads CASSLRGSGRNEKLFF. For the CDR3, the DNA is TGTGCCAGCAGTTTAAGGGGCTCAGGAAGGAATGAAAAACTGTTTTTT.

The J gene is TRBJ2-6, the V gene TRBV7-8; no reliable D call. Germline-derived CDR1 and CDR2 are SGHVS and FQNEAQ. The CDR3 covers 16 residues. V lost 0 bases and J lost 1, with 7 bases in between. CDR3 loop: CASSLALASGANVLTF. In nucleotides, the CDR3 is TGTGCCAGCAGCTTAGCTCTGGCATCTGGGGCCAACGTCCTGACTTTC.

The chain uses TRBV4-2 and TRBJ2-2; 11 bases line up with TRBD2. The CDR3 has 16 residues. Looked up from germline, CDR1 is LGHNA and CDR2 is YNFKEQ. V trimming: 1 base; J trimming: 3 bases; junction bases outside the gene matches: 1. This CDR3 reads CASSQGLAGYTGELFF. CDR3 nucleotides: TGTGCCAGCAGCCAAGGACTAGCGGGGTACACCGGGGAGCTGTTTTTT.

The count of this clone is one. The V gene is TRBV11-3, the J gene TRBJ2-1; a possible D gene is TRBD2 (5 bases). Germline V gene data show CDR1 as SGHNT and CDR2 as YENEEA. Trimming took off 8 bases at V and 9 bases at J, with 11 bases between the two ends. The CDR3 has 11 residues. The CDR3: CASSLEGEQFF. Written as DNA, the CDR3 is TGTGCCAGCTCCCTTGAGGGTGAGCAGTTCTTC.

The J gene is TRBJ2-1, the V gene TRBV29-1; 12 bases agree with TRBD2. Per the germline V gene, CDR1 is SQVTM and CDR2 is ANQGSEA. Trimming cost V 7 bases and J 1 base; bases outside gene matches: 11. This CDR3 contains 17 residues. The CDR3 sequence: CSARGLAGSGSYNEQFF. The CDR3 nucleotides read TGCAGCGCTAGGGGACTAGCGGGTAGTGGGTCCTACAATGAGCAGTTCTTC.

This clone was observed a single time. The J gene is TRBJ1-2, the V gene TRBV28, with TRBD1 matching over 9 bases. Germline V gene lookup returns CDR1 MDHEN and CDR2 SYDVKM. This CDR3 has 13 residues. The V segment lost 7 bases and the J segment 7 bases; nucleotides outside the gene matches: 7. The CDR3 bases are TGTGCCAGCACCAGGACAGGGGAGGGTGGCTACACCTTC. Translating it yields CASTRTGEGGYTF.

The V and J genes are TRBV19 and TRBJ1-1, with TRBD1 matching over 8 bases. V dropped 5 bases and J dropped 1; count of bases not matched to a gene: 3. This CDR3 region has 14 residues. The germline V gene has CDR1 LNHDA and CDR2 SQIVND (reference sequence). CDR3 nucleotides: TGTGCCAGTAGTTACAGGGGGGAGAACACTGAAGCTTTCTTT. As protein: CASSYRGENTEAFF.

This chain joins TRBV27 and TRBJ2-2; D may be TRBD1 (7 bases). V lost 7 bases, J lost 7 bases, and 16 bases lay in between. The CDR3 totals 14 residues. Germline V lookup: CDR1 MNHEY, CDR2 SMNVEV (reference sequence). CDR3 coding DNA: TGTGCCAGCAACAGATACCAGGGGGGCGGGGAGCTGTTTTTT. It is translated as CASNRYQGGGELFF.

V and J are TRBV3-1 (or the pseudogene TRBV3-2) and TRBJ1-3, with D possibly matching TRBD1 (6 bases). The CDR3 is 13 amino acids. Trimming stripped 7 bases from V and 0 bases from J, with 7 bases between. Germline V CDR1 and CDR2: LGHDT, YNNKEL (reference sequence). CDR3 nucleotides: TGTGCCAGCACCAGGGGCTCTGGAAACACCATATATTTT. Translation: CASTRGSGNTIYF.

The rearrangement uses TRBV5-6 and TRBJ1-3, with 9 bases lining up with TRBD1. Germline assignment: CDR1 SGHDT and CDR2 YYEEEE. This CDR3 is built from 16 residues. Trimming took 0 bases from V and 3 from J; bases not matched to a gene: 4. CDR3 amino acids: CASSLALTGGGNTIYF. CDR3 nucleotides: TGTGCCAGCAGCTTGGCCTTGACAGGGGGTGGAAACACCATATATTTT.

The chain couples TRBV27 to TRBJ2-1, with 14 bases identical to TRBD2. Germline V gives CDR1 MNHEY, CDR2 SMNVEV (reference sequence). The CDR3 consists of 16 residues. The junction had 4 bases not matched to a gene; V was cut back by 5 bases and J by 4 bases. In DNA, the CDR3 is TGTGCCAGCAGTAAACGACTAGCGGGGGGGTACAATGAGCAGTTCTTC. Residues: CASSKRLAGGYNEQFF.

This sequence joins TRBV6-4 and TRBJ2-1, with 11 bases lining up with TRBD2. Germline CDR1 is MRHNA and CDR2 is SNTAGT. CDR3 length: 16 residues. V lost 2 bases to trimming and J lost 10 bases; unmatched junction nucleotides: 10. CDR3 nucleotides: TGTGCCAGCAGTGACGAAAAGACTAGCGGGAAGGGGGAGCAGTTCTTC. This codes for CASSDEKTSGKGEQFF.

This chain joins TRBV20-1 and TRBJ2-3, with 7 bases matching TRBD1. V trimming: 3 bases; J trimming: 4 bases; junction bases outside the gene matches: 7. Germline V gene lookup returns CDR1 DFQATT and CDR2 SNEGSKA (reference sequence). This CDR3 has 14 amino acids. The CDR3 sequence is CSASPQGWADTQYF. DNA of the CDR3: TGCAGTGCTAGTCCACAGGGGTGGGCAGATACGCAGTATTTT.

This clone has a single count. The J gene is TRBJ1-5, the V gene TRBV10-2; D is undetermined. Germline lookup yields CDR1 WSHSY and CDR2 SAAADI. V lost 3 bases and J lost 5, with 14 bases in between. This CDR3 region has 15 residues. In DNA form, the CDR3 reads TGCGCCAGCAGTGAAAAGGGTAGGGAGGATCAGCCCCAGCATTTT. Amino acid sequence: CASSEKGREDQPQHF.

J is TRBJ2-7 and V is TRBV2; weak D call: TRBD1 (5 bases). Trimming shortened V by 6 bases and J by 3 bases, and 21 bases separated the two germline ends. Germline V gives CDR1 SNHLY, CDR2 FYNNEI. The CDR3 is 16 amino acids. DNA for the CDR3: TGTGCCAGCAGGCCCCCGGAAAAGGGGTTTCACTACGAGCAGTACTTC. Translation gives CASRPPEKGFHYEQYF.

The V and J genes are TRBV19 and TRBJ1-4; D is unclear. Germline loops: CDR1 LNHDA, CDR2 SQIVND (reference sequence). The CDR3 runs 14 residues. Trimming cost V 3 bases and J 7 bases, with 12 bases left between them. CDR3 amino acids: CASSMVLPGEKLFF. The CDR3 DNA sequence: TGTGCCAGTAGTATGGTTCTACCGGGTGAAAAACTGTTTTTT.

This rearrangement joins TRBV5-1 to TRBJ2-1; TRBD2 matches 14 bases. This CDR3 comprises 17 residues. V shed 4 bases and J 4 bases; nucleotides not matched to a gene: 7. CDR1 and CDR2 (germline): SGHRS, YFSETQ. CDR3 sequence reads: CASSPGTSGRQYNEQFF. In DNA, the CDR3 is TGCGCCAGCAGCCCGGGGACTAGCGGGAGACAATACAATGAGCAGTTCTTC.

This chain uses TRBV15 with TRBJ1-4; D perhaps matches TRBD1 (5 bases). CDR3 length: 15 amino acids. CDR1 LNHNV and CDR2 YYDKDF come from the germline V gene (reference sequence). The ends were cut back, 1 base at V and 0 bases at J, with 6 bases in the middle. CDR3 coding DNA: TGTGCCACCAGCAGAGGACAGACAACTAATGAAAAACTGTTTTTT. Translating gives CATSRGQTTNEKLFF. Together with reference TRBV15 and TRBJ1-4, the CDR3 gives the full variable domain: DAMVIQNPRYQVTQFGKPVTLSCSQTLNHNVMYWYQQKSSQAPKLLFHYYDKDFNNEADTPDNFQSRRPNTSFCFLDIRSPGLGDTAMYLCATSRGQTTNEKLFFGSGTQLSVL.

The chain recombines TRBV7-2 with TRBJ1-5; TRBD1 agrees at 8 bases. Germline CDR1 is SGHTA and CDR2 is FQGNSA. This CDR3 contains 15 residues. The ends lost 5 bases at V and 6 bases at J; junction bases unmatched: 9. In DNA, the CDR3 is TGTGCCAGCAGCCTAGAGGGACAGGTTCGTCAGCCCCAGCATTTT. Encoded protein: CASSLEGQVRQPQHF.

This chain connects TRBV11-2 to TRBJ2-7; 9 bases map to TRBD1. V lost 8 bases and J lost 3; bases outside the gene matches: 8. This CDR3 comprises 14 residues. Germline V lookup: CDR1 SGHAT, CDR2 FQNNGV. Here the CDR3 DNA reads TGTGCCAGCGGAAAAACAGGGGGCGGCTACGAGCAGTACTTC. It codes for CASGKTGGGYEQYF.

The CDR3 loop is CASSPRGLTGASGNTIYF. The CDR3 DNA is TGTGCCAGCAGCCCGAGGGGCTTGACAGGGGCTTCTGGAAACACCATATATTTT. The gene calls are TRBV11-2 and TRBJ1-3; 8 positions agree with TRBD1. Germline CDR1 is SGHAT and CDR2 is FQNNGV. J was trimmed by 1 base and V by 5 bases; bases with no gene match: 13. This CDR3 comprises 18 residues.

This clone was counted a single time. CDR3 bases: TGTGCCAGCTCACCACTCTGGCCTAGCGGGAGGTACAATGAGCAGTTCTTC. This codes for CASSPLWPSGRYNEQFF. This chain links TRBV18 with TRBJ2-1; TRBD2 aligns across 11 bases. CDR1 KGHSH and CDR2 LQKENI come from the germline V gene. The CDR3 contains 17 residues. V was clipped by 1 base and J by 4 bases; unmatched bases: 6.

V usage is TRBV3-1 (or the pseudogene TRBV3-2) and J usage is TRBJ1-6, with D hard to call. Germline CDR1 is LGHDT and CDR2 is YNNKEL (reference sequence). With 5 bases removed from V and 0 bases from J, the gap between germline ends came to 8 bases. CDR3 length: 15 amino acids. Here the CDR3 reads CASSTDNSYNSPLHF. Written as DNA, the CDR3 is TGTGCCAGCAGCACAGACAACTCCTATAATTCACCCCTCCACTTT.

This sequence joins TRBV7-2 and TRBJ2-7; TRBD2 matches at 8 bases. V shed 5 bases, J shed 0 bases, and the junction held 15 bases outside the gene matches. CDR1 is SGHTA and CDR2 is FQGNSA in the germline V gene. This CDR3 contains 18 residues. The CDR3 bases are TGTGCCAGCAGCCCCGTCCCGGGACTAGGTTCAGGCTCCTACGAGCAGTACTTC. It yields the protein CASSPVPGLGSGSYEQYF. Full variable domain (outside the CDR3, taken from reference TRBV7-2 and TRBJ2-7): GAGVSQSPSNKVTEKGKDVELRCDPISGHTALYWYRQSLGQGLEFLIYFQGNSAPDKSGLPSDRFSAERTGGSVSTLTIQRTQQEDSAVYLCASSPVPGLGSGSYEQYFGPGTRLTVT.

The chain has TRBV7-9 and TRBJ1-3, with a weak D call TRBD1 (6 bases). V lost 5 bases and J 8 bases, leaving 13 bases between the germline ends. There are 13 residues in the CDR3. Germline V gene data show CDR1 as SEHNR and CDR2 as FQNEAQ (reference sequence). The CDR3 nucleotides are TGTGCCAGCAGCCGAGAGGGGGGGTACACCATATATTTT. Amino acid sequence: CASSREGGYTIYF.